The rows below give T cell receptor beta chains drawn from one sample of a study of beta chain features in type 1 diabetes. Sequencing used immunoSEQ multiplex PCR; TCRdb keeps in-frame clones, though not all of them. Here the sample spans roughly 310,000 clones, 9.5% to 11% being singletons. The sequenced sample consisted of naive CD4+ T cells from blood. The origin of the receptors is a young woman in good health. CDR3s include the opening cysteine and the closing phenylalanine or tryptophan. The D gene is left open where the match is weak. Rows may omit the clone size; those that give it use once, few, many or a size class.

J	V	D	size	CDR3	DNA
TRBJ1-2	TRBV6-5	.	.	CASRYRQESNYGYTF	TGTGCCAGCAGATACCGACAGGAGAGTAACTATGGCTACACCTTC
TRBJ2-7	TRBV25-1	.	few	CASSETVYEQYF	TGTGCCAGCAGTGAGACAGTCTACGAGCAGTACTTC
TRBJ2-1	TRBV19	.	.	CASRRTRHSSYNEQFF	TGTGCCAGTAGACGCACCCGTCATAGCTCCTACAATGAGCAGTTCTTC
TRBJ2-3	TRBV7-3	TRBD2	few	CASSPHGLADETDTQYF	TGTGCCAGCAGCCCTCACGGACTAGCGGACGAAACAGATACGCAGTATTTT
TRBJ2-7	TRBV13	TRBD1	.	CASSFRVRTGAYEQYF	TGTGCCAGCAGCTTCAGGGTCCGGACAGGAGCCTACGAGCAGTACTTC
TRBJ2-3	TRBV4-2	TRBD2	.	CASSQGTSGNTDTQYF	TGTGCCAGCAGCCAAGGGACTAGCGGTAACACAGATACGCAGTATTTT
TRBJ2-1	TRBV5-1	TRBD2	.	CASSGSGSSYNEQFF	TGCGCCAGCTCAGGGAGCGGGAGCTCCTACAATGAGCAGTTCTTC
TRBJ2-7	TRBV11-2	TRBD1	.	CASSLDRGYEQYF	TGTGCCAGCAGCTTAGACAGGGGGTACGAGCAGTACTTC
TRBJ2-3	TRBV7-3	TRBD2	.	CASSVGTSGGQGTQYF	TGTGCCAGCAGCGTCGGGACTAGCGGGGGCCAGGGTACGCAGTATTTT
TRBJ2-7	TRBV7-2	TRBD1	few	CASRRQGDSYEQYF	TGTGCCAGTCGGCGACAGGGGGACTCCTACGAGCAGTACTTC
TRBJ1-1	TRBV7-2	.	.	CASSHTSDKMGTEAFF	TGTGCCAGCAGCCACACCTCGGACAAGATGGGGACTGAAGCTTTCTTT
TRBJ2-7	TRBV18	.	few	CASSLTEIRLEQYF	TGTGCCAGCTCCTTGACAGAGATCCGACTCGAGCAGTACTTC
TRBJ2-2	TRBV5-1	TRBD2	.	CASSLTSGTNTGELFF	TGCGCCAGCAGCTTGACTAGCGGGACTAACACCGGGGAGCTGTTTTTT
TRBJ2-7	TRBV6-5	TRBD1	few	CASSYMTGGEYEQYF	TGTGCCAGCAGTTACATGACAGGGGGCGAATACGAGCAGTACTTC
TRBJ2-7	TRBV28	.	few	CASSSVSYEQYF	TGTGCCAGCAGTTCCGTGTCCTACGAGCAGTACTTC
TRBJ2-7	TRBV5-1	.	few	CASRHLASYEQYF	TGCGCCAGCAGGCACCTAGCCTCCTACGAGCAGTACTTC
TRBJ2-3	TRBV30	TRBD1	.	CAADRGSFGGQYF	TGTGCAGCGGACAGGGGTTCATTCGGTGGGCAGTATTTT
TRBJ2-3	TRBV7-2	.	.	CASSLLLPDTQYF	TGTGCCAGCAGCTTACTACTCCCAGATACGCAGTATTTT
TRBJ2-1	TRBV1	.	.	CTSSHPRDSQIDEQFF	TGCACCAGCAGCCACCCACGGGACTCCCAAATAGATGAGCAGTTCTTC
TRBJ2-3	TRBV28	.	.	CATQGLMGDTQYF	TGTGCCACTCAGGGACTGATGGGAGATACGCAGTATTTT
TRBJ2-7	TRBV7-9	TRBD2	.	CASSPTSGRTSEQYF	TGTGCCAGCAGTCCAACAAGCGGGAGAACATCCGAGCAGTACTTC
TRBJ2-1	TRBV11-2	.	.	CASSLARPRTQLSEQFF	TGTGCCAGCAGCTTAGCACGACCCAGGACTCAACTAAGTGAGCAGTTCTTC
TRBJ2-3	TRBV30	.	few	CAWRLAYTQYF	TGTGCCTGGAGGTTAGCGTATACGCAGTATTTT
TRBJ2-1	TRBV4-3	.	few	CASSTQPGTQKQFF	TGCGCCAGCAGCACCCAGCCAGGGACTCAGAAGCAGTTCTTC
TRBJ1-2	TRBV5-1	TRBD1	few	CASSPTGGNYGYTF	TGCGCCAGCAGCCCCACAGGGGGCAACTATGGCTACACCTTC
TRBJ2-1	TRBV4-3	.	few	CASSQDRETYNEQFF	TGCGCCAGCAGCCAAGACCGGGAAACATACAATGAGCAGTTCTTC
TRBJ2-1	TRBV7-9	TRBD1	few	CASSSNRGTQYNEQFF	TGTGCCAGCAGCTCGAACAGGGGAACCCAATACAATGAGCAGTTCTTC
TRBJ2-1	TRBV6-4	.	.	CASSAAPQGKDEQFF	TGTGCCAGCAGTGCCGCTCCACAGGGAAAGGATGAGCAGTTCTTC
TRBJ2-2	TRBV7-3	.	.	CASSSPGTANTGELFF	TGTGCCAGCAGCTCCCCCGGGACTGCGAACACCGGGGAGCTGTTTTTT
TRBJ2-7	TRBV14	TRBD2	few	CASSQGLAGSPEQYF	TGTGCCAGCAGCCAAGGACTAGCGGGATCCCCCGAGCAGTACTTC
TRBJ2-7	TRBV28	TRBD1	.	CASSSPGDRLASYEQYF	TGTGCCAGCAGTTCGCCCGGGGACAGGTTAGCCTCCTACGAGCAGTACTTC
TRBJ2-3	TRBV4-2	TRBD1	.	CASSQEPGQRTDTQYF	TGTGCCAGCAGCCAGGAGCCGGGACAGCGCACAGATACGCAGTATTTT
TRBJ2-7	TRBV28	TRBD1	.	CASSSPGTGAIEQYF	TGTGCCAGCAGTTCTCCGGGGACAGGGGCGATCGAGCAGTACTTC
TRBJ1-2	TRBV20-1	.	.	CSATDYGYTF	TGCAGTGCTACAGACTATGGCTACACCTTC
TRBJ2-3	TRBV29-1	TRBD2	few	CSATSGTSHTQYF	TGCAGCGCGACTAGCGGGACTTCGCATACGCAGTATTTT
TRBJ2-5	TRBV28	TRBD2	.	CASINLADTQETQYF	TGTGCCAGCATAAATCTAGCGGATACCCAAGAGACCCAGTACTTC
TRBJ1-1	TRBV5-1	TRBD1	few	CASSLETGVGTEAFF	TGCGCCAGCAGCTTGGAGACAGGGGTCGGCACTGAAGCTTTCTTT
TRBJ2-7	TRBV7-9	.	few	CASSAGTESQYF	TGTGCCAGCAGCGCGGGGACAGAGTCGCAGTACTTC
TRBJ2-2	TRBV7-7	.	.	CASSSRGTGELFF	TGTGCTAGCAGCTCTCGGGGAACCGGGGAGCTGTTTTTT
TRBJ2-5	TRBV5-1	.	.	CASSLASPYLPAQETQYF	TGCGCCAGCAGCTTAGCATCCCCGTACCTCCCCGCCCAAGAGACCCAGTACTTC
TRBJ2-1	TRBV5-1	TRBD2	few	CASSTPLATNEQFF	TGCGCCAGCAGCACACCACTAGCGACAAATGAGCAGTTCTTC
TRBJ2-1	TRBV7-2	.	.	CASSEYNEQFF	TGTGCCAGCAGCGAGTACAATGAGCAGTTCTTC
TRBJ2-7	TRBV5-1	TRBD1	few	CASRGTGGEQYF	TGCGCCAGCAGGGGGACAGGGGGCGAGCAGTACTTC
TRBJ1-1	TRBV28	.	few	CASSLSQQDTEAFF	TGTGCCAGCAGTTTAAGCCAGCAGGACACTGAAGCTTTCTTT
TRBJ1-4	TRBV5-4	TRBD1	few	CASTKGGTVPEKLFF	TGTGCCAGCACCAAGGGTGGGACAGTACCTGAAAAACTGTTTTTT
TRBJ2-3	TRBV5-6	.	.	CASSGQGTDTQYF	TGTGCCAGCAGCGGACAAGGCACAGATACGCAGTATTTT
TRBJ2-1	TRBV27	.	few	CASNLRGRAGSSYNEQFF	TGTGCCAGCAATTTGAGGGGGAGGGCCGGAAGCTCCTACAATGAGCAGTTCTTC
TRBJ2-7	TRBV9	TRBD2	.	CASSVAATSGRAYEQYF	TGTGCCAGCAGCGTAGCCGCAACTAGCGGGAGGGCTTACGAGCAGTACTTC
TRBJ2-7	TRBV9	TRBD2	.	CASSVKGLAAAYEQYF	TGTGCCAGCAGCGTAAAGGGACTAGCGGCAGCCTACGAGCAGTACTTC
TRBJ2-5	TRBV7-7	TRBD1	few	CASRPQGAGETQYF	TGTGCTAGCAGACCTCAGGGGGCGGGAGAGACCCAGTACTTC
TRBJ1-2	TRBV7-8	.	.	CASSLVSDSLYGYTF	TGTGCCAGCAGCTTAGTCTCGGACAGTCTCTATGGCTACACCTTC